Presented here are 20 T cell receptor beta chains from one specimen sequenced in a study of T cell responses to AZD1222 COVID-19 vaccine. TCRdb's copy holds only in-frame clones and misses some; the assay was immunoSEQ multiplex PCR. The data hold some 140,000 clones, with approximately 84% observed a single time. Source: peripheral blood, taken on day 0 of AZD1222 vaccination. These receptors were obtained from an adult in good health.

This clone appeared a single time. V and J are TRBV6-5 and TRBJ2-1, with TRBD2 identical over 7 bases. The V gene's germline CDR1 is MNHEY and CDR2 SVGAGI. Trimming at V came to 4 bases and at J to 0 bases, leaving 6 bases not matched to a gene. The CDR3 runs 16 residues. CDR3 residues: CASSFFGGTSYNEQFF. In DNA, the CDR3 is TGTGCCAGCAGTTTCTTCGGGGGGACCTCCTACAATGAGCAGTTCTTC.

This clone was found a few times. The rearrangement links TRBV5-1 to TRBJ1-1; no reliable D call. Germline loops: CDR1 SGHRS, CDR2 YFSETQ. Trimming pared 0 bases from V and 3 bases from J, leaving 6 bases between. The CDR3 totals 13 residues. The DNA of the CDR3 is TGCGCCAGCAGCTTGGAACCAGACACTGAAGCTTTCTTT. Residues: CASSLEPDTEAFF.

J is TRBJ2-6 and V is TRBV4-2, with a possible D match to TRBD1 (5 bases). This CDR3 spans 16 amino acids. Germline-derived CDR1 and CDR2 are LGHNA and YNFKEQ. V gave up 0 bases and J gave up 0 bases, with 6 bases separating them. The CDR3 coding sequence is TGTGCCAGCAGCCAAGATGGACACTCTGGGGCCAACGTCCTGACTTTC. This codes for CASSQDGHSGANVLTF.

The chain uses TRBV10-3 and TRBJ1-3; D is unresolved. Per germline, CDR1 ENHRY and CDR2 SYGVKD. The V end lost 3 bases, the J end lost 0 bases, and 12 bases lay between the germline ends. The CDR3 loop spans 16 amino acids. The CDR3 DNA reads TGTGCCATCAGTGACTCGAGACCGACCTCTGGAAACACCATATATTTT. This sequence encodes CAISDSRPTSGNTIYF.

The gene calls are TRBV19 and TRBJ1-4; D is uncertain. CDR3 size: 15 residues. Germline assignment: CDR1 LNHDA and CDR2 SQIVND (reference sequence). V gave up 3 bases and J gave up 0 bases, with 8 bases separating them. The CDR3 DNA reads as TGTGCCAGTAGTATGGGGAGTGCAACTAATGAAAAACTGTTTTTT. It translates to CASSMGSATNEKLFF.

The chain couples TRBV29-1 to TRBJ1-2; D gene uncertain. Germline V gene lookup returns CDR1 SQVTM and CDR2 ANQGSEA. The CDR3 is 11 amino acids. Trimming shortened V by 6 bases and J by 8 bases, and 13 bases separated the two germline ends. CDR3 DNA sequence: TGCAGCGTATATATCATGGGAGGCTACACCTTC. Amino acid sequence: CSVYIMGGYTF.

This clone appeared a few times. V and J are TRBV19 and TRBJ2-7; possibly TRBD2 for D (6 bases). This CDR3 is 13 amino acids long. Trimming removed 6 bases from V and 3 bases from J, with 12 bases in between. Germline V gene lookup returns CDR1 LNHDA and CDR2 SQIVND (reference sequence). The CDR3 bases are TGTGCCAGTAGCAAGGGACTGCGCTACGAGCAGTACTTC. Its protein is CASSKGLRYEQYF.

The chain joins TRBV2 to TRBJ1-5, with D tentatively TRBD1 (5 bases). This CDR3 has 14 amino acids. With 6 bases removed from V and 5 bases from J, the gap between germline ends came to 14 bases. CDR1 SNHLY and CDR2 FYNNEI come from the germline V gene. CDR3 DNA: TGTGCCAGCAGGGTAGACAGTCGCGATCAGCCCCAGCATTTT. Translating gives CASRVDSRDQPQHF.

This clone turned up a few times. The V gene is TRBV28, the J gene TRBJ1-3; D ambiguous. Germline V lookup: CDR1 MDHEN, CDR2 SYDVKM. V was cut by 3 bases and J by 6 bases, with 6 bases left in between. The CDR3 sequence is 12 residues long. CDR3 sequence: CASSFSKNTIYF. CDR3 coding DNA: TGTGCCAGCAGTTTTTCTAAAAACACCATATATTTT.

This rearrangement joins TRBV28 to TRBJ2-3; 8 nucleotides align to TRBD1. The germline V gene has CDR1 MDHEN and CDR2 SYDVKM. V lost 5 bases and J lost 3; bases outside the gene matches: 4. The CDR3 is made up of 14 amino acids. In DNA form, the CDR3 reads TGTGCCAGCAGTGTGGACAGGGAGACAGATACGCAGTATTTT. Protein: CASSVDRETDTQYF.

V is TRBV14 and J is TRBJ1-2; 9 nucleotides line up with TRBD1. The CDR3 spans 18 residues. The germline V gene has CDR1 SGHDN and CDR2 FVKESK. Trimming took 0 bases from V and 4 from J; bases not matched to a gene: 12. CDR3 nucleotide sequence: TGTGCCAGCAGCCAAGATCGTGGGACAGGGAACTCCTTCTATGGCTACACCTTC. This translates into CASSQDRGTGNSFYGYTF.

This clone was observed once. The chain recombines TRBV7-9 with TRBJ1-1; D gene unclear. CDR3 length: 12 amino acids. From germline, CDR1 is SEHNR and CDR2 FQNEAQ (reference sequence). Trimming removed 4 bases from V and 7 bases from J, with 10 bases in between. CDR3 protein: CASSSWGFEAFF. CDR3 DNA sequence: TGTGCCAGCAGCTCGTGGGGTTTTGAAGCTTTCTTT.

The CDR3 spells CASSPRSSSGDTQYF. In DNA form, the CDR3 reads TGTGCCAGCAGCCCTCGTTCAAGTTCGGGAGATACGCAGTATTTT. The chain uses TRBV3-1 (or the pseudogene TRBV3-2) and TRBJ2-3; D is ambiguous. The CDR3 covers 15 residues. The germline gives CDR1 LGHDT, CDR2 YNNKEL (reference sequence). V was cut by 4 bases and J by 5 bases, with 16 bases left in between.

To note about this clone: The sample holds other DNA sequences that translate to the same CDR3. CDR3 protein: CASRGSTDTQYF. The DNA of the CDR3 is TGTGCCAGCAGAGGTAGCACAGATACGCAGTATTTT. The rearrangement joins TRBV6-5 to TRBJ2-3; no definite D call. CDR3 size: 12 residues. V was trimmed by 6 bases and J by 0 bases, leaving 4 bases between them. Germline V gives CDR1 MNHEY, CDR2 SVGAGI.

V usage is TRBV28 and J usage is TRBJ1-2, with a tentative D call TRBD1 (5 bases). This CDR3 is 17 amino acids long. CDR1 and CDR2 from the germline V gene are MDHEN and SYDVKM. V shed 3 bases and J shed 4 bases, with 21 bases lying between them. CDR3 in amino acids: CASSLSGSGGAGYGYTF. Written as DNA, the CDR3 is TGTGCCAGCAGTTTGAGTGGGTCGGGGGGAGCGGGCTATGGCTACACCTTC.

This clone showed up just once. V and J are TRBV19 and TRBJ2-3; D gene ambiguous. Germline lookup yields CDR1 LNHDA and CDR2 SQIVND (reference sequence). V was cut by 2 bases and J by 2 bases, with 8 bases left in between. The CDR3 loop spans 14 amino acids. The CDR3 here is CASSISGVTDTQYF. The CDR3 nucleotides are TGTGCCAGTAGTATAAGTGGAGTCACAGATACGCAGTATTTT.

The chain has TRBV19 and TRBJ1-4; TRBD1 agrees at 8 bases. The CDR3 loop spans 15 amino acids. The germline V gene has CDR1 LNHDA and CDR2 SQIVND (reference sequence). Unmatched junction bases numbered 6, after V lost 2 bases and J lost 7 bases. As DNA, the CDR3 is TGTGCCAGTAGTATACAGGGGGCCGAGGGTGAAAAACTGTTTTTT. Protein sequence: CASSIQGAEGEKLFF.

The chain carries TRBV15 and TRBJ1-2; the match to TRBD1 covers 9 bases. This CDR3 comprises 14 residues. V was pared by 6 bases and J by 3 bases, with 5 bases of the junction left unmatched. Looked up from germline, CDR1 is LNHNV and CDR2 is YYDKDF (reference sequence). CDR3 DNA sequence: TGTGCCACCAGTACCCGGACAGGGGACTATGGCTACACCTTC. It is translated as CATSTRTGDYGYTF.

In this sample, this clone turned up once. The rearrangement joins TRBV29-1 to TRBJ1-2, with D unclear. V lost 4 bases to trimming and J lost 1 base, with 13 bases between them. Germline CDR1 is SQVTM and CDR2 is ANQGSEA. The CDR3 contains 14 residues. The CDR3 nucleotides read TGCAGCGTTGCATATTTAGCAGTTAACTATGGCTACACCTTC. This sequence encodes CSVAYLAVNYGYTF. The full variable domain, completed using reference TRBV29-1 and TRBJ1-2, is SAVISQKPSRDICQRGTSLTIQCQVDSQVTMMFWYRQQPGQSLTLIATANQGSEATYESGFVIDKFPISRPNLTFSTLTVSNMSPEDSSIYLCSVAYLAVNYGYTFGSGTRLTVV.

The chain couples TRBV29-1 to TRBJ2-5; D could derive from TRBD1 or TRBD2 (5 bases each). From germline, CDR1 is SQVTM and CDR2 ANQGSEA. This CDR3 comprises 15 residues. Between the trimmed V and J ends, which lost 0 bases and 7 bases, there was a span of 18 bases. CDR3 amino acids: CSVEDWDEAAGTQYF. Here the CDR3 DNA reads TGCAGCGTTGAAGACTGGGACGAGGCGGCGGGGACCCAGTACTTC.